This is a list of T cell receptor beta chains from one sample in a study of blood T cell repertoires in COVID-19. This table comes from immunoSEQ multiplex PCR, and its TCRdb copy is limited to in-frame clones, with some not included. The data hold tens of thousands of clones, with approximately 90% observed a single time. Source material: peripheral blood. Every receptor here comes from a man aged 55 to 70 with acute or convalescent COVID-19. The CDR3 runs from the conserved cysteine through the conserved F or W. The D gene is left open where the match is weak. Not every row has a clone size; where given, it reads once, few, many or a size class.

d_call: TRBD1
j_call: TRBJ1-5
cdr3_length: 17
v_call: TRBV6-2/TRBV6-3
clone_size: -
cdr3_aa: CASSLTPGQGGNQPQHF
cdr3_nt: TGTGCCAGCAGCTTGACCCCGGGACAGGGAGGGAATCAGCCCCAGCATTTT

d_call: -
j_call: TRBJ1-3
cdr3_length: 14
v_call: TRBV28
clone_size: once
cdr3_aa: CASSTRSPGNTIYF
cdr3_nt: TGTGCCAGCAGTACACGATCTCCCGGAAACACCATATATTTT

d_call: TRBD2
j_call: TRBJ2-5
cdr3_length: 14
v_call: TRBV5-1
clone_size: -
cdr3_aa: CASSSAGGQETQYF
cdr3_nt: TGCGCCAGCAGTTCCGCCGGGGGGCAAGAGACCCAGTACTTC

d_call: -
j_call: TRBJ2-7
cdr3_length: 13
v_call: TRBV12-3/TRBV12-4
clone_size: -
cdr3_aa: CASSLGTGDEQYF
cdr3_nt: TGTGCCAGCAGTTTAGGAACGGGGGACGAGCAGTACTTC

d_call: TRBD1
j_call: TRBJ1-1
cdr3_length: 14
v_call: TRBV3-1/TRBV3-2
clone_size: -
cdr3_aa: CASSKDRPNTEAFF
cdr3_nt: TGTGCCAGCAGCAAGGACAGGCCGAACACTGAAGCTTTCTTT

d_call: TRBD1
j_call: TRBJ1-2
cdr3_length: 12
v_call: TRBV5-1
clone_size: -
cdr3_aa: CASSPRDSDYTF
cdr3_nt: TGCGCCAGCAGCCCCCGGGACAGTGACTACACCTTC

d_call: -
j_call: TRBJ1-1
cdr3_length: 17
v_call: TRBV7-3
clone_size: once
cdr3_aa: CASSSRNRASSVAEAFF
cdr3_nt: TGTGCCAGCAGCTCTAGAAATCGGGCTAGCAGCGTCGCTGAAGCTTTCTTT

d_call: TRBD2
j_call: TRBJ2-7
cdr3_length: 14
v_call: TRBV4-1
clone_size: few
cdr3_aa: CASSGLAAAGGQYF
cdr3_nt: TGCGCCAGCAGCGGACTAGCGGCAGCGGGAGGGCAGTACTTC

d_call: TRBD2
j_call: TRBJ2-1
cdr3_length: 15
v_call: TRBV15
clone_size: few
cdr3_aa: CATSRDPSGNNEQFF
cdr3_nt: TGTGCCACCAGCAGAGATCCTAGCGGGAACAATGAGCAGTTCTTC

d_call: -
j_call: TRBJ1-2
cdr3_length: 16
v_call: TRBV7-8
clone_size: -
cdr3_aa: CASSLERFVVNYGYTF
cdr3_nt: TGTGCCAGCAGCTTAGAGAGGTTCGTTGTAAACTATGGCTACACCTTC

d_call: TRBD1
j_call: TRBJ1-2
cdr3_length: 13
v_call: TRBV15
clone_size: -
cdr3_aa: CATSRQGGYGYTF
cdr3_nt: TGTGCCACCAGCAGACAGGGGGGCTATGGCTACACCTTC

d_call: TRBD1
j_call: TRBJ2-7
cdr3_length: 12
v_call: TRBV2
clone_size: -
cdr3_aa: CASTFRTGEQYF
cdr3_nt: TGTGCCAGCACCTTTCGGACAGGCGAGCAGTACTTC

d_call: -
j_call: TRBJ2-3
cdr3_length: 14
v_call: TRBV27
clone_size: -
cdr3_aa: CASSPREGAYSQYF
cdr3_nt: TGTGCCAGCAGTCCGCGCGAGGGAGCCTACTCGCAGTATTTT

d_call: -
j_call: TRBJ2-2
cdr3_length: 15
v_call: TRBV15
clone_size: -
cdr3_aa: CATSRDLALTGELFF
cdr3_nt: TGTGCCACCAGCAGAGATCTGGCCCTTACCGGGGAGCTGTTTTTT

d_call: TRBD2
j_call: TRBJ2-1
cdr3_length: 13
v_call: TRBV5-6
clone_size: -
cdr3_aa: CASSFERGNEQFF
cdr3_nt: TGTGCCAGCAGCTTTGAGCGGGGCAATGAGCAGTTCTTC

d_call: -
j_call: TRBJ2-4
cdr3_length: 14
v_call: TRBV7-2
clone_size: -
cdr3_aa: CASSPTRQGNIQYF
cdr3_nt: TGTGCCAGCAGCCCCACTCGGCAGGGGAACATTCAGTACTTC

d_call: -
j_call: TRBJ1-4
cdr3_length: 13
v_call: TRBV18
clone_size: -
cdr3_aa: CASSPGQGQKLFF
cdr3_nt: TGTGCCAGCTCACCGGGGCAGGGGCAGAAACTGTTTTTT

d_call: TRBD1
j_call: TRBJ2-7
cdr3_length: 15
v_call: TRBV11-3
clone_size: medium-sized
cdr3_aa: CASSNREDRAYEQYF
cdr3_nt: TGTGCCAGCAGCAACAGGGAGGACAGGGCCTACGAGCAGTACTTC

d_call: -
j_call: TRBJ1-5
cdr3_length: 15
v_call: TRBV7-9
clone_size: once
cdr3_aa: CASSRSGSNNQPQHF
cdr3_nt: TGTGCCAGCAGCCGCTCAGGGTCGAACAATCAGCCCCAGCATTTT

d_call: TRBD2
j_call: TRBJ2-1
cdr3_length: 17
v_call: TRBV4-3
clone_size: -
cdr3_aa: CASSQDPAGGSYNEQFF
cdr3_nt: TGCGCCAGCAGCCAAGATCCGGCGGGAGGATCCTACAATGAGCAGTTCTTC

d_call: -
j_call: TRBJ1-1
cdr3_length: 13
v_call: TRBV28
clone_size: -
cdr3_aa: CASSPPRVTEAFF
cdr3_nt: TGTGCCAGCAGTCCACCAAGAGTCACTGAAGCTTTCTTT

d_call: TRBD2
j_call: TRBJ2-5
cdr3_length: 16
v_call: TRBV24-1
clone_size: -
cdr3_aa: CATSDQFGTSRETQYF
cdr3_nt: TGTGCCACCAGTGATCAGTTTGGGACTAGCCGGGAGACCCAGTACTTC

d_call: -
j_call: TRBJ2-3
cdr3_length: 14
v_call: TRBV5-1
clone_size: -
cdr3_aa: CASSSRLVTDTQYF
cdr3_nt: TGCGCCAGCAGCTCTCGACTAGTGACAGATACGCAGTATTTT

d_call: TRBD2
j_call: TRBJ2-3
cdr3_length: 17
v_call: TRBV27
clone_size: -
cdr3_aa: CASSRGLAGGVTDTQYF
cdr3_nt: TGTGCCAGCAGTAGAGGACTAGCGGGAGGTGTCACAGATACGCAGTATTTT

d_call: TRBD1
j_call: TRBJ1-1
cdr3_length: 15
v_call: TRBV19
clone_size: -
cdr3_aa: CASSPRDSGRTEAFF
cdr3_nt: TGTGCCAGTAGTCCCCGGGACAGCGGGAGGACTGAAGCTTTCTTT

d_call: TRBD1
j_call: TRBJ1-3
cdr3_length: 15
v_call: TRBV3-1/TRBV3-2
clone_size: -
cdr3_aa: CASSQTGGVGNTIYF
cdr3_nt: TGTGCCAGCAGCCAAACAGGGGGCGTAGGAAACACCATATATTTT

d_call: TRBD2
j_call: TRBJ2-3
cdr3_length: 15
v_call: TRBV5-1
clone_size: -
cdr3_aa: CASSWQAGETDTQYF
cdr3_nt: TGCGCCAGCAGCTGGCAAGCGGGAGAAACAGATACGCAGTATTTT

d_call: -
j_call: TRBJ1-6
cdr3_length: 12
v_call: TRBV6-5
clone_size: once
cdr3_aa: CASSPQGSPLHF
cdr3_nt: TGTGCCAGCAGCCCCCAGGGGTCACCCCTCCACTTT

d_call: -
j_call: TRBJ1-1
cdr3_length: 14
v_call: TRBV19
clone_size: -
cdr3_aa: CASIGQNMNTEAFF
cdr3_nt: TGTGCCAGTATCGGACAGAATATGAACACTGAAGCTTTCTTT

d_call: -
j_call: TRBJ1-5
cdr3_length: 13
v_call: TRBV2
clone_size: -
cdr3_aa: CASKVAGEGAQHF
cdr3_nt: TGTGCCAGCAAAGTCGCAGGCGAGGGGGCCCAGCATTTT

d_call: TRBD2
j_call: TRBJ2-7
cdr3_length: 16
v_call: TRBV5-4
clone_size: -
cdr3_aa: CASSRELAGVSYEQYF
cdr3_nt: TGTGCCAGCAGCCGAGAACTAGCGGGAGTCTCCTACGAGCAGTACTTC

d_call: TRBD1
j_call: TRBJ2-3
cdr3_length: 14
v_call: TRBV7-3
clone_size: -
cdr3_aa: CASSLGQYTDTQYF
cdr3_nt: TGTGCCAGCAGCCTGGGACAGTACACAGATACGCAGTATTTT

d_call: TRBD2
j_call: TRBJ2-7
cdr3_length: 17
v_call: TRBV28
clone_size: -
cdr3_aa: CASSLAKLAQSSYEQYF
cdr3_nt: TGTGCCAGCAGTTTAGCCAAACTAGCGCAGAGCTCCTACGAGCAGTACTTC

d_call: -
j_call: TRBJ1-2
cdr3_length: 14
v_call: TRBV5-8
clone_size: -
cdr3_aa: CASSLAGRYYGYTF
cdr3_nt: TGTGCCAGCAGCTTGGCTGGCCGATACTATGGCTACACCTTC

d_call: -
j_call: TRBJ1-4
cdr3_length: 11
v_call: TRBV6-1
clone_size: -
cdr3_aa: CASFARVKLFF
cdr3_nt: TGTGCCAGCTTTGCGAGGGTTAAACTGTTTTTT

d_call: -
j_call: TRBJ2-1
cdr3_length: 14
v_call: TRBV21-1
clone_size: -
cdr3_aa: CASSRRARRGEQFF
cdr3_nt: TGTGCCAGCAGCCGGCGCGCTAGGAGGGGTGAGCAGTTCTTC

d_call: TRBD2
j_call: TRBJ2-5
cdr3_length: 15
v_call: TRBV3-1/TRBV3-2
clone_size: -
cdr3_aa: CASSLAGVPGETQYF
cdr3_nt: TGTGCCAGCTCGCTAGCGGGGGTCCCTGGAGAGACCCAGTACTTC

d_call: -
j_call: TRBJ2-7
cdr3_length: 11
v_call: TRBV6-2/TRBV6-3
clone_size: few
cdr3_aa: CASSYSSEQYF
cdr3_nt: TGTGCCAGCAGTTACTCGAGCGAGCAGTACTTC

d_call: TRBD1
j_call: TRBJ1-2
cdr3_length: 13
v_call: TRBV28
clone_size: -
cdr3_aa: CASTSGGRDGYTF
cdr3_nt: TGTGCCAGCACCTCAGGGGGGCGCGATGGCTACACCTTC

d_call: TRBD2
j_call: TRBJ2-5
cdr3_length: 15
v_call: TRBV23-1
clone_size: -
cdr3_aa: CASSPSGLAVGAQYF
cdr3_nt: TGCGCCAGCAGTCCCTCGGGACTAGCGGTAGGGGCCCAGTACTTC

d_call: -
j_call: TRBJ1-1
cdr3_length: 15
v_call: TRBV4-2
clone_size: -
cdr3_aa: CASSHRTEEDTEAFF
cdr3_nt: TGTGCCAGCAGCCACCGGACGGAGGAGGACACTGAAGCTTTCTTT

d_call: -
j_call: TRBJ1-2
cdr3_length: 15
v_call: TRBV4-1
clone_size: few
cdr3_aa: CASSHWAGEGYGYTF
cdr3_nt: TGCGCCAGCAGCCATTGGGCAGGGGAAGGCTATGGCTACACCTTC

d_call: TRBD2
j_call: TRBJ2-4
cdr3_length: 14
v_call: TRBV6-5
clone_size: -
cdr3_aa: CASSSAGTPNIQYF
cdr3_nt: TGTGCCAGCAGTTCAGCGGGAACCCCAAACATTCAGTACTTC

d_call: -
j_call: TRBJ1-2
cdr3_length: 15
v_call: TRBV19
clone_size: once
cdr3_aa: CASSIGVRKNYGYTF
cdr3_nt: TGTGCCAGTAGTATAGGGGTCAGGAAGAACTATGGCTACACCTTC

d_call: -
j_call: TRBJ2-1
cdr3_length: 16
v_call: TRBV7-2
clone_size: -
cdr3_aa: CASSFQGINSYNEQFF
cdr3_nt: TGTGCCAGCAGCTTTCAGGGGATTAATTCCTACAATGAGCAGTTCTTC

d_call: -
j_call: TRBJ2-3
cdr3_length: 16
v_call: TRBV24-1
clone_size: -
cdr3_aa: CATSDLRGARTDTQYF
cdr3_nt: TGTGCCACCAGTGATTTGCGGGGGGCGAGGACAGATACGCAGTATTTT

d_call: -
j_call: TRBJ2-2
cdr3_length: 16
v_call: TRBV7-2
clone_size: once
cdr3_aa: CATQGPSTRDTGELFF
cdr3_nt: TGTGCCACCCAAGGGCCCTCGACGCGGGACACCGGGGAGCTGTTTTTT

d_call: TRBD1
j_call: TRBJ2-3
cdr3_length: 15
v_call: TRBV6-5
clone_size: -
cdr3_aa: CASRSIQGRQDTQYF
cdr3_nt: TGTGCCAGCAGAAGTATACAGGGGCGGCAAGATACGCAGTATTTT